The source of this T cell receptor (beta chain) is a study of early T cells in non-severe SARS-CoV-2 infection. Study overall: Sequencing of bulk RNA from unsorted whole blood was done, without chain pairing.

Whole-study results and caveats: Anti-spike CD8 specificities were favored by VDJdb matching, whose results missed private and CD4 specificities.

Comments on this clonotype: The antigen remains undetermined.

V shed 7 bases and J 2 bases; nucleotides not matched to a gene: 10. The CDR3 has 15 residues. The germline gives CDR1 LGHNT, CDR2 FRNRAP. Attachment of unique molecular identifiers to individual cDNA molecules was performed. Using its own MiXCR run on the 5' RACE reads, TCRdb lists one record per CDR3 protein. The sample contains around 57,000 distinct CDR3 sequences, 8% to 10% of which appear only once. The V call is TRBV12-5, the J call TRBJ2-7; TRBD1 agrees at 8 bases. Sequences were obtained from whole blood. The TCR was taken from an adult who was a healthcare worker with PCR-confirmed SARS-CoV-2 infection or an uninfected control (not recorded which). CDR3 residues: CASVPRDRPTYEQYF. DNA of the CDR3: TGTGCTAGTGTTCCTCGGGACAGGCCTACCTACGAGCAGTACTTC.